The 21 T cell receptor beta chains given below trace back to one sample, sequenced in a study of OX40 agonist ivuxolimab in advanced cancers. Some clones are missing from TCRdb's copy, which holds only in-frame ones; the method was immunoSEQ multiplex PCR. This sample has 66,000 or so clones; 65% to 85% occur once, and the top ten carry roughly 4.2%. This specimen consisted of CD4+ or CD8+ T cells sorted from blood, obtained in a trial of the OX40 agonist ivuxolimab. The source is an adult with an advanced solid tumor such as melanoma, head and neck, liver or kidney cancer.

The V gene is TRBV18, the J gene TRBJ2-6, with D possibly matching TRBD2 (5 bases). Per germline, CDR1 KGHSH and CDR2 LQKENI. CDR3 length equals 17 residues. The V end lost 1 base, the J end lost 2 bases, and 12 bases lay between the germline ends. CDR3 in amino acids: CASSPLTSGTGANVLTF. For the CDR3, the DNA is TGTGCCAGCTCACCACTGACGTCGGGGACTGGGGCCAACGTCCTGACTTTC.

The chain joins TRBV2 to TRBJ1-5, with TRBD1 as a possible D gene (5 bases). Per germline, CDR1 SNHLY and CDR2 FYNNEI. Trimming took off 3 bases at V and 0 bases at J, with 9 bases between the two ends. The CDR3 runs to 15 residues. The DNA of the CDR3 is TGTGCCAGCAGTGATCAGGGATATAGCAATCAGCCCCAGCATTTT. Translation gives CASSDQGYSNQPQHF.

This chain connects TRBV2 to TRBJ1-2; unclear D gene. The germline V and J ends were trimmed by 4 bases and 6 bases, with 12 bases remaining between them. The germline gives CDR1 SNHLY, CDR2 FYNNEI. The CDR3 runs 13 residues. The DNA of the CDR3 is TGTGCCAGCAGTGTATCAACATACGATGGCTACACCTTC. Translation gives CASSVSTYDGYTF.

CDR3 sequence reads: CASSQELQSSYEQYF. The CDR3 DNA follows: TGTGCCAGCAGCCAAGAACTTCAGAGCTCCTACGAGCAGTACTTC. The rearrangement links TRBV14 to TRBJ2-7; no reliable D call. V lost 0 bases to trimming and J lost 0 bases, with 9 bases between them. This CDR3 region has 15 residues. Germline V gene data show CDR1 as SGHDN and CDR2 as FVKESK.

The V call is TRBV7-2, the J call TRBJ2-3; D is ambiguous. Trimming cost V 0 bases and J 2 bases, with 9 bases left between them. Germline values: CDR1 SGHTA, CDR2 FQGNSA. This CDR3 contains 15 residues. CDR3 sequence reads: CASSLAGRHTDTQYF. In nucleotides, the CDR3 is TGTGCCAGCAGCTTAGCTGGCCGCCACACAGATACGCAGTATTTT.

The V call is TRBV5-1, the J call TRBJ2-2; 10 nucleotides agree with TRBD2. The V segment lost 4 bases and the J segment 1 base; nucleotides outside the gene matches: 4. There are 16 residues in the CDR3. Per the germline V gene, CDR1 is SGHRS and CDR2 is YFSETQ. CDR3 loop: CASSLAGALNTGELFF. CDR3 bases: TGCGCCAGCAGCCTAGCGGGGGCACTGAACACCGGGGAGCTGTTTTTT.

The V call is TRBV6-1, the J call TRBJ1-1, with D possibly being TRBD1 (5 bases). The CDR3 loop spans 15 amino acids. The germline gives CDR1 MNHNS, CDR2 SASEGT. Trimming shortened V by 4 bases and J by 3 bases, and 15 bases separated the two germline ends. CDR3 coding DNA: TGTGCCAGCAGTGGGGCCCGGGGGTTGTACACTGAAGCTTTCTTT. Its translation: CASSGARGLYTEAFF.

This chain links TRBV5-1 with TRBJ1-1; a possible D gene is TRBD1 (6 bases). Germline-derived CDR1 and CDR2 are SGHRS and YFSETQ. V shed 5 bases and J shed 0 bases, with 17 bases lying between them. CDR3 length equals 16 residues. CDR3 DNA: TGCGCCAGCAGAAGCGGTTCCGGGACATTGAACACTGAAGCTTTCTTT. This gives the protein CASRSGSGTLNTEAFF.

The V and J genes are TRBV9 and TRBJ2-2; TRBD1 matches at 7 bases. Trimming at V came to 3 bases and at J to 9 bases, leaving 11 bases not matched to a gene. This CDR3 is 15 amino acids long. CDR1 and CDR2 (germline): SGDLS, YYNGEE. CDR3 in DNA: TGTGCCAGCAGCGCTACCCCCGACAGGGCCCGGGAGCTGTTTTTT. Its protein is CASSATPDRARELFF.

This clone has a handful of counts. The sample contains more than one DNA sequence encoding this CDR3. This rearrangement joins TRBV18 to TRBJ1-6; D remains ambiguous. The V gene lost 3 bases and the J gene lost 10 bases, with 7 bases spanning the gap. CDR1 and CDR2 from the germline V gene are KGHSH and LQKENI. The CDR3 loop spans 12 amino acids. CDR3 residues: CASSPGDSPLHF. The CDR3 DNA reads as TGTGCCAGCTCACCCGGCGACTCACCCCTCCACTTT.

The chain carries TRBV9 and TRBJ2-3; no definite D call. V dropped 4 bases and J dropped 0 bases, with 15 bases sitting between them. The germline V gene encodes CDR1 SGDLS and CDR2 YYNGEE. The CDR3 covers 16 residues. The CDR3 is CASSLTATSSTDTQYF. In DNA form, the CDR3 reads TGTGCCAGCAGCCTCACAGCGACATCTAGCACAGATACGCAGTATTTT.

V gene TRBV19 combines with J gene TRBJ1-5; a weak D match, TRBD1 (6 bases). This CDR3 spans 12 amino acids. Per the germline V gene, CDR1 is LNHDA and CDR2 is SQIVND (reference sequence). The V and J ends lost 5 bases and 11 bases respectively, with 13 bases between them. CDR3 sequence (DNA): TGTGCCAGTAGTCCACAGGGTTGGACCCAGCATTTT. Amino acid sequence: CASSPQGWTQHF. Complete variable domain (other parts from reference TRBV19 and TRBJ1-5): DGGITQSPKYLFRKEGQNVTLSCEQNLNHDAMYWYRQDPGQGLRLIYYSQIVNDFQKGDIAEGYSVSREKKESFPLTVTSAQKNPTAFYLCASSPQGWTQHFGDGTRLSIL.

As DNA, the CDR3 is TGTGCCAGCAGCTTAGATGCCCAATATCAGCCCCAGCATTTT. This translates into CASSLDAQYQPQHF. This chain joins TRBV7-2 and TRBJ1-5; D gene unclear. The CDR3 spans 14 residues. V shed 1 base and J shed 5 bases, with 9 bases lying between them. CDR1 and CDR2 (germline): SGHTA, FQGNSA.

V and J are TRBV9 and TRBJ1-1, with 9 bases that match TRBD1. The CDR3 extends over 15 amino acids. Germline values: CDR1 SGDLS, CDR2 YYNGEE. Trimming removed 2 bases from V and 2 bases from J; junction bases left unmatched: 4. CDR3: CASSVQGQGNTEAFF. The DNA of the CDR3 is TGTGCCAGCAGCGTCCAGGGACAGGGAAACACTGAAGCTTTCTTT.

The chain is built from TRBV7-2 and TRBJ2-5; TRBD2 agrees at 9 bases. This CDR3 has 15 residues. The V segment lost 3 bases and the J segment 5 bases; nucleotides outside the gene matches: 7. Germline CDR1 and CDR2: SGHTA and FQGNSA. As DNA, the CDR3 is TGTGCCAGCAGCTTTCCGCTAGCGGGGCTGGAGACCCAGTACTTC. It is translated as CASSFPLAGLETQYF.

The chain uses TRBV7-6 and TRBJ2-2; 9 bases agree with TRBD1. Unmatched junction bases numbered 8, after V lost 5 bases and J lost 7 bases. CDR1 is SGHVS, CDR2 FNYEAQ, per germline. This CDR3 contains 15 residues. The CDR3: CASSQGTGFIGELFF. CDR3 DNA sequence: TGTGCCAGCAGCCAGGGGACAGGGTTTATCGGGGAGCTGTTTTTT.

J is TRBJ1-1 and V is TRBV2; tentatively, D is TRBD1 (5 bases). The germline CDR1 and CDR2 sequences are SNHLY and FYNNEI. This CDR3 comprises 19 residues. V lost 7 bases and J 1 base, leaving 28 bases between the germline ends. The CDR3 spells CASIKWGGNFRRGNTEAFF. The DNA for the CDR3 is TGTGCCAGCATCAAGTGGGGGGGAAACTTCCGCCGAGGGAACACTGAAGCTTTCTTT.

This clone appeared a single time. The chain combines TRBV6-5 with TRBJ2-3; D perhaps matches TRBD2 (6 bases). V was pared by 11 bases and J by 0 bases, with 12 bases between. The V gene's germline CDR1 is MNHEY and CDR2 SVGAGI. This CDR3 has 13 residues. The CDR3 region is CAVRGLSTDTQYF. The CDR3 DNA is TGTGCCGTCCGGGGACTTAGCACAGATACGCAGTATTTT.

The rearrangement links TRBV19 to TRBJ1-2; 8 positions agree with TRBD1. The CDR3 spans 13 residues. Germline V gene data show CDR1 as LNHDA and CDR2 as SQIVND (reference sequence). V shed 3 bases, J shed 7 bases, and the junction held 4 bases outside the gene matches. In nucleotides, the CDR3 is TGTGCCAGTAGTATCCAGGGGGCCTTTGGCTACACCTTC. This encodes CASSIQGAFGYTF.

This clone was found once. The chain joins TRBV4-1 to TRBJ2-1; 9 nucleotides line up with TRBD2. Trimming cost V 3 bases and J 8 bases; bases outside gene matches: 14. The CDR3 is 17 amino acids. Per the germline V gene, CDR1 is MGHRA and CDR2 is YSYEKL. The DNA of the CDR3 is TGCGCCAGCAGCCAGCAAGTAGTACTAGCGGGCTGGGATGAGCAGTTCTTC. It codes for CASSQQVVLAGWDEQFF.

This clone was seen more than once but under ten times. J is TRBJ1-2 and V is TRBV28; no firm D call. The CDR3 contains 12 residues. V dropped 1 base and J dropped 8 bases, with 8 bases sitting between them. CDR1 is MDHEN and CDR2 is SYDVKM in the germline V gene. CDR3 residues: CASSLSTRGYTF. CDR3 DNA: TGTGCCAGCAGTTTATCCACGCGGGGCTACACCTTC.